Listed below are T cell receptor beta chains from one sample, sequenced in a study of blood T cell repertoires in COVID-19. Profiling relied on immunoSEQ multiplex PCR, and the TCRdb table lists in-frame clones only, not all of them. This sample yields 86,000 or so clones, of which approximately 79% are seen a single time; around 10% belongs to the top ten. The sequencing input was peripheral blood. The receptor source for this set is a man in his 70s with acute or convalescent COVID-19. The CDR3 runs from the conserved cysteine through the conserved F or W. The D gene is left open where the match is weak. Clone size is given for some rows only: seen once, a few or many times, or a class if the clone is expanded.

j_call d_call v_call clone_size cdr3_aa cdr3_nt
TRBJ2-2 - TRBV5-5 - CASSSLFGGAGYTGELFF TGTGCCAGCAGCTCCCTCTTCGGCGGGGCGGGGTACACCGGGGAGCTGTTTTTT
TRBJ1-5 - TRBV19 once CASSPYDISASYSNQPQHF TGTGCCAGTAGCCCATACGACATCTCAGCATCTTATAGCAATCAGCCCCAGCATTTT
TRBJ1-6 - TRBV24-1 - CATSEAGDNSPLHF TGTGCCACCAGTGAGGCAGGGGATAATTCACCCCTCCACTTT
TRBJ1-1 TRBD1 TRBV5-8 - CASSLLTGQLNTEAFF TGTGCCAGCAGCCTACTGACGGGACAGTTGAACACTGAAGCTTTCTTT
TRBJ1-4 - TRBV4-1 - CASSQSFLGQRLFF TGCGCCAGCAGCCAATCATTCTTGGGGCAGAGGCTGTTTTTT
TRBJ2-3 - TRBV2 - CASSEWATDTQYF TGTGCCAGCAGTGAATGGGCCACAGATACGCAGTATTTT
TRBJ1-1 - TRBV6-4 - CASSETIWTVMNTEAFF TGTGCCAGCAGTGAAACTATCTGGACAGTCATGAACACTGAAGCTTTCTTT
TRBJ1-2 TRBD1 TRBV3-1/TRBV3-2 - CASSQGTGGYYGYTF TGTGCCAGCAGCCAAGGGACAGGGGGATACTATGGCTACACCTTC
TRBJ2-5 - TRBV4-1 once CASSQTGPQETQYF TGCGCCAGCAGCCAAACAGGGCCCCAGGAGACCCAGTACTTC
TRBJ2-2 TRBD2 TRBV6-5 - CASRGTSGVTGELFF TGTGCCAGTCGGGGGACTAGCGGAGTGACCGGGGAGCTGTTTTTT
TRBJ1-2 - TRBV18 - CASSPPGGYGYTF TGTGCCAGCTCACCACCAGGGGGCTATGGCTACACCTTC
TRBJ1-5 - TRBV19 - CASIGRGGNQPQHF TGTGCCAGTATAGGCAGGGGAGGCAATCAGCCCCAGCATTTT
TRBJ1-2 - TRBV4-1 - CASSQHRQENYGYTF TGCGCCAGCAGCCAGCATAGACAGGAAAACTATGGCTACACCTTC
TRBJ1-2 - TRBV14 few CASSPTTFYGYTF TGTGCCAGCAGCCCGACAACATTCTATGGCTACACCTTC
TRBJ1-1 TRBD1 TRBV4-1 - CASSQDLDGQGVVNTEAFF TGCGCCAGCAGCCAAGATTTGGATGGGCAGGGGGTGGTGAACACTGAAGCTTTCTTT
TRBJ1-4 TRBD1 TRBV4-2 - CASSLSGIRAGTGKGKLFF TGTGCCAGCAGCCTCTCGGGGATCCGCGCCGGGACAGGGAAGGGAAAACTGTTTTTT
TRBJ1-3 - TRBV14 - CASSQDLGNTIYF TGTGCCAGCAGCCAAGATCTTGGAAACACCATATATTTT
TRBJ1-3 - TRBV28 - CAINQGSGNTIYF TGTGCCATCAATCAGGGGTCTGGAAACACCATATATTTT
TRBJ2-2 TRBD1 TRBV19 - CASSIGEGQGDTGELFF TGTGCCAGTAGTATAGGTGAAGGACAGGGAGACACCGGGGAGCTGTTTTTT
TRBJ1-5 - TRBV20-1 - CSASGGDQPQHF TGCAGTGCTAGTGGCGGGGATCAGCCCCAGCATTTT
TRBJ2-5 - TRBV7-2 - CASSLLAGISETQYF TGTGCCAGCAGCTTACTGGCAGGGATAAGTGAGACCCAGTACTTC
TRBJ2-2 TRBD1 TRBV2 few CASREPGQGPGGELFF TGTGCCAGCAGGGAGCCGGGACAGGGGCCTGGCGGGGAGCTGTTTTTT
TRBJ2-3 TRBD1 TRBV5-1 once CASSSGQVVTDTQYF TGCGCCAGCAGCTCGGGACAGGTGGTCACAGATACGCAGTATTTT
TRBJ1-2 TRBD1 TRBV3-1/TRBV3-2 once CASSQRGRENYGYTF TGTGCCAGCAGCCAGAGGGGGCGGGAAAACTATGGCTACACCTTC
TRBJ2-3 TRBD2 TRBV5-1 - CASNSGGNTDTQYF TGCGCCAGCAACAGCGGGGGTAACACAGATACGCAGTATTTT
TRBJ2-2 - TRBV5-1 - CASRFTGRTGELFF TGCGCCAGCAGGTTTACAGGGCGGACCGGGGAGCTGTTTTTT
TRBJ2-5 TRBD1 TRBV18 - CASSPTDRRETQYF TGTGCCAGCTCACCAACGGACAGGAGAGAGACCCAGTACTTC
TRBJ2-2 - TRBV5-8 - CASSLVGARTGELFF TGTGCCAGCAGCTTGGTTGGGGCTCGAACCGGGGAGCTGTTTTTT
TRBJ1-1 TRBD1 TRBV12-3/TRBV12-4 - CASWDRGSTEAFF TGTGCCAGCTGGGACAGGGGATCAACTGAAGCTTTCTTT
TRBJ2-3 TRBD2 TRBV7-3 - CASSSGLAGGQTDTQYF TGTGCCAGCAGCTCGGGACTAGCGGGGGGGCAGACAGATACGCAGTATTTT
TRBJ2-5 TRBD2 TRBV9 few CASSTPLGEGETQYF TGTGCCAGCAGCACCCCCTTGGGGGAGGGAGAGACCCAGTACTTC
TRBJ1-6 TRBD1 TRBV18 - CASSDRGGPLHF TGTGCCAGCTCCGACAGGGGAGGTCCCCTCCACTTT
TRBJ2-1 - TRBV19 few CASKDIFLGNEQFF TGTGCCAGTAAGGACATATTTTTGGGGAATGAGCAGTTCTTC
TRBJ2-1 TRBD2 TRBV15 - CATSRAGTSGVGDEQFF TGTGCCACCAGCAGAGCCGGGACTAGCGGGGTGGGGGATGAGCAGTTCTTC
TRBJ2-3 - TRBV28 - CASSLSGDDTQYF TGTGCCAGCAGTTTATCGGGGGACGATACGCAGTATTTT
TRBJ2-5 TRBD2 TRBV25-1 - CASSASRGGRETQYF TGTGCCAGCAGTGCTTCGCGGGGGGGCCGGGAGACCCAGTACTTC
TRBJ1-1 - TRBV3-1/TRBV3-2 - CASSQELGARAFF TGTGCCAGCAGCCAAGAGTTAGGGGCGCGGGCTTTCTTT
TRBJ1-5 - TRBV5-8 - CASSLRSGDGQPQHF TGTGCCAGCAGCTTGCGATCAGGGGATGGTCAGCCCCAGCATTTT
TRBJ1-5 TRBD1 TRBV19 - CASIPGQGNQPQHF TGTGCCAGTATTCCGGGACAGGGGAATCAGCCCCAGCATTTT
TRBJ2-2 - TRBV19 - CASGRGSGELFF TGTGCCAGTGGCAGGGGTTCCGGGGAGCTGTTTTTT
TRBJ1-2 - TRBV6-5 - CASHGGFYGYTF TGTGCCAGCCACGGGGGGTTCTATGGCTACACCTTC
TRBJ1-5 - TRBV28 - CASSPGGRDSNQPQHF TGTGCCAGCAGCCCCGGGGGAAGAGATAGCAATCAGCCCCAGCATTTT
TRBJ2-2 TRBD1 TRBV10-3 - CAISQTTGGTGELFF TGTGCCATCAGTCAGACTACAGGGGGCACCGGGGAGCTGTTTTTT
TRBJ2-5 TRBD1 TRBV10-1 - CASSESGTEETQYF TGCGCCAGCAGTGAGTCTGGGACAGAAGAGACCCAGTACTTC
TRBJ1-5 TRBD1 TRBV6-6 few CASSLTGGRSNQPQHF TGTGCCAGCAGTCTGACAGGGGGCCGGAGCAATCAGCCCCAGCATTTT
TRBJ1-1 - TRBV4-2 - CASSQDAGRPGTEAFF TGTGCCAGCAGCCAAGACGCCGGACGCCCGGGAACTGAAGCTTTCTTT
TRBJ2-1 - TRBV6-2/TRBV6-3 - CASSQLNNEQFF TGTGCCAGCAGTCAACTCAACAATGAGCAGTTCTTC
TRBJ2-2 TRBD2 TRBV19 few CASSLAANTGELFF TGTGCCAGTAGCCTAGCGGCGAACACCGGGGAGCTGTTTTTT
TRBJ2-5 - TRBV5-4 - CASSSPVRGETQYF TGTGCCAGCAGCTCCCCGGTCCGGGGAGAGACCCAGTACTTC
TRBJ1-4 - TRBV9 - CASSASSSGLEKLFF TGTGCCAGCAGCGCGAGTAGTTCTGGGCTCGAAAAACTGTTTTTT
TRBJ1-5 TRBD1 TRBV6-5 - CASSDTGERNQPQHF TGTGCCAGCAGCGATACAGGGGAACGCAATCAGCCCCAGCATTTT
TRBJ2-5 - TRBV18 - CASSLRSEETQYF TGTGCCAGCTCACTCCGGTCGGAGGAGACCCAGTACTTC
TRBJ2-1 TRBD2 TRBV14 - CASSHYSGGGYNEQFF TGTGCCAGCAGCCATTATAGCGGGGGAGGTTACAATGAGCAGTTCTTC